This T cell receptor (beta chain) was identified during a study of blood T cell repertoires in COVID-19. Study overall: Material from acute and convalescent COVID-19 was sourced from the United States, Italy and Spain. T cells, B-cell-depleted T cells, or PBMCs supplied cDNA or gDNA.

V was clipped by 5 bases and J by 7 bases; unmatched bases: 15. This CDR3 comprises 18 residues. The germline V gene encodes CDR1 MNHEY and CDR2 SMNVEV (reference sequence). Seattle patients were enrolled while actively infected and followed longitudinally. How the authors handled the data: Estimated nucleated cell counts came from reference gene primer amplification. Produced via immunoSEQ multiplex PCR; TCRdb's table is partial and in-frame only. That table supplies the V and J calls and clone size; D and trimming were determined from the DNA. The table has under 200,000 clones, around four fifths seen once.

What was sequenced was peripheral blood. The gene calls are TRBV27 and TRBJ1-6, with 9 bases matching TRBD1. This TCR derives from a woman older than 75 with COVID-19, enrolled during active disease. This chain's CDR3 is CASSLSHSGTGKNSPLHF. CDR3 in DNA: TGTGCCAGCAGTCTCAGCCATTCTGGGACAGGGAAAAATTCACCCCTCCACTTT.